This TCR beta chain was captured by sequencing in a study of T cells in women clearing cervical HPV infection. Method: immunoSEQ multiplex PCR; TCRdb's copy keeps in-frame clones and lacks some. This sample's clone table lists 15,000 to 20,000 clones. Notes on the study in general: T-cell numbers per sample were unknown and may explain richness differences. Cases carried less TRBV6-7 than controls: about 0.1% versus 0.15%.

V lost 4 bases, J lost 4 bases, and 11 bases stayed unmatched. CDR1 and CDR2 (germline): SGHRS, YFSETQ. The CDR3 runs to 16 residues. With regard to this clone: As yet, its antigen is unknown. The missing CDR3 end, 3 residues past where the read stops, is filled in from the germline J gene. Other DNA sequences in this specimen translate into the identical CDR3.

The TCR comes from a woman between 18 and 69 years old with a cervical HPV16 infection that either progressed to CIN3+ or cleared (not recorded which). Sequenced sample: blood buffy coat. This chain joins TRBV5-1 and TRBJ2-1, with 7 bases identical to TRBD2. The sequenced CDR3 bases are TGCGCCAGCAGCCCGCTAGAAGCGGGACCTTACAATGAG. Translation gives CASSPLEAGPYNE. The entire CDR3 is CASSPLEAGPYNEQFF.